The 3 T cell receptor beta chains presented below share a single source sample, sequenced in a study of cytomegalovirus exposure and HLA in healthy donors. Vbeta (60) and Jbeta (13) primers were used in the PCR. The method was immunoSEQ multiplex PCR; TCRdb's version includes in-frame clones alone and lacks a portion of them. Of approximately 160,000 clones in the sample, 75% to 90% were seen once. The sequenced material came from PBMCs. Every receptor here comes from a girl aged 2-10 years in good health and CMV-seropositive.

This clone showed up just once. V usage is TRBV6-4 and J usage is TRBJ2-1; 10 nucleotides agree with TRBD2. Germline values: CDR1 MRHNA, CDR2 SNTAGT. The CDR3 is 16 residues long. V gave up 2 bases and J gave up 7 bases; unmatched junction bases: 8. CDR3 nucleotides: TGTGCCAGCAGTGACCTAGCGGGAGACGCAGCGAATGAGCAGTTCTTC. Translation gives CASSDLAGDAANEQFF.

This clone was recorded once. The chain has TRBV28 and TRBJ1-2; 9 bases fit TRBD1. The junction had 6 bases not matched to a gene; V was cut back by 4 bases and J by 3 bases. The germline CDR1 and CDR2 sequences are MDHEN and SYDVKM. The CDR3 has 15 residues. CDR3 in DNA: TGTGCCAGCAGTTCGGGGACAGGGCGGGACTATGGCTACACCTTC. Protein product: CASSSGTGRDYGYTF.

The chain links TRBV5-1 to TRBJ1-4; D not resolved. V lost 1 base to trimming and J lost 4 bases, with 8 bases between them. The CDR3 runs to 14 residues. CDR1 and CDR2 from the germline V gene are SGHRS and YFSETQ. Written as DNA, the CDR3 is TGCGCCAGCAGCTTGTCAGAAATTAATGAAAAACTGTTTTTT. Its protein product is CASSLSEINEKLFF.